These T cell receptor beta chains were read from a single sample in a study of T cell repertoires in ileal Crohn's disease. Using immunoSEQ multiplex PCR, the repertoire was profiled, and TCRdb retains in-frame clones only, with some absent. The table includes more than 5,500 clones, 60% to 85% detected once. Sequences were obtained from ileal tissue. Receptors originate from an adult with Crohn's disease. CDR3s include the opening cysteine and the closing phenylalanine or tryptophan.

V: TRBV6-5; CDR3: CASSHTTGGDEQFF
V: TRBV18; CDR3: CASSPSGTGGGEQYF
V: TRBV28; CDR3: CAVLAPRRDEQFF
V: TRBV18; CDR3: CASSPGQGGVVPEAFF
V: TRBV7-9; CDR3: CASSFRQGKGSEQFF
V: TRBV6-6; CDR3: CASSSQGGTEQFF
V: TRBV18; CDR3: CASSPSQRNTEAFF
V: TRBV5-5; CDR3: CASSLWEGRDEQYF
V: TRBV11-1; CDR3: CASSLGQGDTQYF
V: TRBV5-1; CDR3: CASSGTGIDNEQFF
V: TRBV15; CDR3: CATSDQGSNQPQHF
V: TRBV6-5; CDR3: CASSLGSTDTQYF
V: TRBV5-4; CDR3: CASSVRGGTEKLFF
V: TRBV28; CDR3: CATGGLTRQPQHF
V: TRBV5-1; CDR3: CASNPTGGMNTEAFF
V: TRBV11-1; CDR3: CASSSRAGDEETQYF
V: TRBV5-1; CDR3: CASSWSRDRLEQYF
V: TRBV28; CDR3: CASSLERGYSGNTIYF
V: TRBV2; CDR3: CANHVGSSGNTIYF
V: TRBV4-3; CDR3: CASSQDRGGSGNTIYF
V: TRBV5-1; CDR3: CASSQRPSSYNEQFF
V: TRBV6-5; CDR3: CASSRGQATHNEQFF
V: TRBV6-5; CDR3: CASSYERMGSYEQYF
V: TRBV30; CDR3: CAGYRAANTEAFF
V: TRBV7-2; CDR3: CASSRRQGYEQYF
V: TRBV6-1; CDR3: CASSEGQAFSEAFF
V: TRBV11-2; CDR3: CASSLNTDTQYF
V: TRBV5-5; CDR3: CASSLAYGATTYEQYF
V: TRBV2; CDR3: CASSEQGIGNYGYTF
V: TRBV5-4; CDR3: CASSLEASEQYF
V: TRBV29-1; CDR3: CSGTGTGGTEAFF
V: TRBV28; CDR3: CASGLPPRDTQYF
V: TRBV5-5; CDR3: CASSVTPGGLNTEAFF
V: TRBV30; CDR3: CAWSVWDTYGYTF
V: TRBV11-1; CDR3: CASSLTSGGATDTQYF
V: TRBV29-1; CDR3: CSVGPETRETQYF
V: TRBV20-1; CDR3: CSASGYNEQFF
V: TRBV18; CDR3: CASSPRGQGTEAFF
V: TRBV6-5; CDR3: CASSYSMALSEKLFF
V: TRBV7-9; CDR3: CASSSGGRYGYTF
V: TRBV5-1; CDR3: CASSSGGYGYTF
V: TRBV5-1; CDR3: CASSRTDSVGGEQYF
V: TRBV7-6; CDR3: CASSRSGQGSGYTF
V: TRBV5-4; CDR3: CASSVAGAWEQYF
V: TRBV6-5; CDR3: CASSYAGRDYTEAFF
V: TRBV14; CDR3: CASSQHFGTGRLTGELFF
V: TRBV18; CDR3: CASSPPVGRATEAFF
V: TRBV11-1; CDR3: CASSSGGLAGETQYF
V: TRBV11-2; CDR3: CASSPDPDYGYTF
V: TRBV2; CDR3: CASSERQVYGYTF
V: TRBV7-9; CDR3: CASSLTDNTEAFF
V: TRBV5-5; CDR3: CASSLMLHHEQYF
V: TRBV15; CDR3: CATSRSRQVREKLFF
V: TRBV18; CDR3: CASSPDSNYGYTF
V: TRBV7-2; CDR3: CASSPGTVQYEQYF
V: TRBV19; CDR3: CASSLIGQGGYTF
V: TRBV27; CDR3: CASSPAGGRYEQYF